Many counts were recorded for the clone carrying this T cell receptor beta chain. TCRdb fed the 5' RACE reads into MiXCR, producing one record per CDR3 protein. In the table there are about 46,000 distinct CDR3 sequences, approximately 3% of which are singletons. The data originate from a study of neurological immune-mediated disorders. With 1 base removed from V and 6 bases from J, the gap between germline ends came to 13 bases. This CDR3 is 14 amino acids long. CDR1 is LGHDT, CDR2 YNNKEL, per germline (reference sequence). The chain has TRBV3-1 and TRBJ2-7, with D perhaps being TRBD1 or TRBD2 (5 bases each). The receptor was derived from a woman between 50 and 59 years old with multiple sclerosis. The sequenced sample was PBMCs. CDR3 residues: CASSQVGPSGEQYF. In DNA, the CDR3 is TGTGCCAGCAGCCAAGTGGGACCCTCGGGCGAGCAGTACTTC.